The present T cell receptor (beta chain) was sequenced within a study of beta chain features in type 1 diabetes. In the study overall: Some 99 million sorted cells were examined across all samples. General observations from the study: For cells with high TCR expression, cDNA sequencing could yield over-representation. Shortening of TCRB CDR3s, moderate but significant, appeared in all four CD4+ subsets of Type 1 diabetes patients. Any role of HLA type in TCRB rearrangement remained unresolved here.

Worth noting for this clone: Its antigen is not identified.

The germline CDR1 and CDR2 sequences are LNHDA and SQIVND (reference sequence). Losses at the gene ends were 1 base for V and 2 bases for J; bases not matched to a gene: 17. The CDR3 is 19 residues long. Every isolated RNA sample was fully reverse transcribed, so sequencing captured expressed TCRB transcripts. Using immunoSEQ multiplex PCR, the repertoire was profiled, and TCRdb retains in-frame clones only, with some absent. Of around 150,000 clones in the sample, around 8% are singletons; the top ten hold about 0.5%. The chain carries TRBV19 and TRBJ2-7, with TRBD1 matching over 7 bases. This TCR came from a woman younger than 35 with type 1 diabetes. The sample taken for sequencing was central memory CD4+ T cells from blood. The CDR3 reads CASSIGVTGQNGPTYEQYF. CDR3 DNA: TGTGCCAGTAGTATAGGTGTGACAGGGCAGAATGGACCTACCTACGAGCAGTACTTC.